Here is one TCR beta chain with its context. What it binds is unknown. The data belong to a study of glioma-infiltrating T cells. Study-wide findings and caveats: Above-expected tissue-blood divergence occurred in all gliomas, most in low-grade ones. Tissue and blood shared very few CDR3 sequences.

Amplification of TCR alpha and beta CDR3 regions from RNA used iRepertoire nested multiplex PCR. MiXCR, run by TCRdb on the multiplex PCR reads, gives a single entry per CDR3 protein. Here the sample spans roughly 350,000 distinct CDR3 sequences, roughly 41% being singletons. This receptor was identified in a human donor with low-grade glioma or glioblastoma, undergoing nonglioma brain surgery, or in good health (not recorded which). The specimen sequenced was glioma tissue, nonneoplastic brain tissue, or PBMCs (not recorded which).

DNA for the CDR3: TGTGCCAGCAGTTTTACAGGGGGGGGCAATCAGCCCCAGCATTTT. It encodes CASSFTGGGNQPQHF. V and J are TRBV12-3 or TRBV12-4 and TRBJ1-5; 8 nucleotides agree with TRBD1. J gave up 2 bases and V 3 bases, and 3 bases lay outside the gene matches. The length of the CDR3 is 15 residues.